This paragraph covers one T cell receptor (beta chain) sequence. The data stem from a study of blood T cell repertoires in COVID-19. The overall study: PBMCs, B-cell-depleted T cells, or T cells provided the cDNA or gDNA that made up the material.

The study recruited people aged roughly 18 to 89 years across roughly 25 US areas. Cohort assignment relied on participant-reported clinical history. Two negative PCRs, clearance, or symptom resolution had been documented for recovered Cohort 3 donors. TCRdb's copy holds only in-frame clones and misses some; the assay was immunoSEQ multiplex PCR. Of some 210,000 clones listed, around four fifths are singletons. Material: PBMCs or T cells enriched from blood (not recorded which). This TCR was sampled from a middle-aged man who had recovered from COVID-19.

CDR3 amino acids: CAIRPNQGQGNNYGYTF. CDR3 bases: TGTGCCATCAGGCCTAATCAAGGACAGGGGAACAACTATGGCTACACCTTC. The chain couples TRBV10-3 to TRBJ1-2; TRBD1 matches 9 bases. There are 17 residues in the CDR3. J was trimmed by 2 bases and V by 6 bases; bases with no gene match: 13. Germline V lookup: CDR1 ENHRY, CDR2 SYGVKD.